Given below is one T cell receptor (beta chain) in context. If patients had autoimmune disease history or systemic immunosuppression, they were excluded. The CDR3 consists of 13 residues. V was trimmed by 7 bases and J by 0 bases, leaving 6 bases between them. CDR1 is MNHEY, CDR2 SMNVEV, per germline (reference sequence). Repertoires were generated with immunoSEQ multiplex PCR, while TCRdb's copy carries only in-frame clones and drops some. The sample has over 65,000 clones, around 83% seen once. These data belong to a study of OX40 agonist ivuxolimab in advanced cancers. Study in general: An anti-OX40 (CD134) antibody with agonistic activity, ivuxolimab, was administered to patients. In three patients, partial responses were observed, one with hepatocellular carcinoma and two with cutaneous melanoma.

The source material was CD4+ or CD8+ T cells sorted from blood, sampled in a trial of the OX40 agonist ivuxolimab. The receptor was derived from an adult with an advanced solid tumor such as melanoma, head and neck, liver or kidney cancer. This chain uses TRBV27 with TRBJ1-4, with D unclear. CDR3 coding DNA: TGTGCCAGCAAGGTCTCAACTAATGAAAAACTGTTTTTT. Amino acids: CASKVSTNEKLFF.